Detailed here is one T cell receptor beta chain. The antigen is undetermined. This sample was taken from a study of shared clonotypes between healthy human individuals. Findings and caveats of the study: Researchers sampled only blood; tissue repertoires likely differ.

Sequencing was at deep level. The repertoire was sequenced with immunoSEQ multiplex PCR; TCRdb's copy has only in-frame clones and lacks some. The table shows 2.3 million or so clones, with 80% to 95% occurring only once. Trimming took 8 bases from V and 8 from J; bases not matched to a gene: 13. Germline CDR1 SNHLY, CDR2 FYNNEI. This CDR3 is 14 amino acids long. The source is a man in his late teens or twenties in good health. Some clones in this sample may be carry-over from other donors' samples. The specimen was naive CD4+ T cells from PBMCs. Specified subset: CD45RA+ positively selected. The chain employs TRBV2 and TRBJ1-2; 8 positions match TRBD1. The CDR3 DNA is TGTGCCAGCGACCTACTTCAGGGGGCCGACGGCTACACCTTC. This gives the protein CASDLLQGADGYTF.